This T cell receptor beta chain was recorded in a study of T cell responses to AZD1222 COVID-19 vaccine. The study, taken as a whole, reports: Of the AZD1222 recipients, only five to seven were seropositive at baseline. Regions 160-218 and 743-854 dominated among vaccine-associated CD4 TCRs spanning spike. Targets within unmutated variant regions were reportedly found for nearly half of spike-specific TCRs. The peak T cell response came first, and repertoires were sampled only after it.

Data came from immunoSEQ multiplex PCR; TCRdb stores just in-frame clones and leaves some out. The table lists 110,000 or so clones, approximately 88% of them singletons, with approximately 6.4% in the top ten. Germline-derived CDR1 and CDR2 are SGHTA and FQGNSA. This CDR3 is built from 16 residues. V was pared by 5 bases and J by 4 bases, with 20 bases between. A remark on this clone: Its antigen is as yet unknown.

V gene TRBV7-2 combines with J gene TRBJ1-2, with D possibly matching TRBD1 (6 bases). This TCR derives from an adult who received the AZD1222 COVID-19 vaccine. This specimen consisted of peripheral blood, obtained 28 days after the second AZD1222 dose. For the CDR3, the DNA is TGTGCCAGCAGCCCCGTCGGGGCAGGGGCTATCTATGGCTACACCTTC. It specifies CASSPVGAGAIYGYTF. The entire variable domain, with the rest obtained from reference TRBV7-2 and TRBJ1-2, is as follows: GAGVSQSPSNKVTEKGKDVELRCDPISGHTALYWYRQSLGQGLEFLIYFQGNSAPDKSGLPSDRFSAERTGGSVSTLTIQRTQQEDSAVYLCASSPVGAGAIYGYTFGSGTRLTVV.